This T cell receptor beta chain was recorded in a study of neurological immune-mediated disorders. General study points: The multiple sclerosis repertoire cluster showed no association with any clinical or MRI feature. The authors stated that larger cohorts are needed. The greatest TCR clonal expansion appeared in HTLV-1-associated myelopathy and the smallest, falling below healthy controls, in multiple sclerosis.

The authors produced cDNA by 5'RACE using 10-nucleotide random UMIs. TCRdb re-called the 5' RACE reads through MiXCR, storing one row per CDR3 protein. The table records over 35,000 distinct CDR3 sequences, just under 4.5% of them present only once. This clonotype was counted ten times or more. Its antigen is currently unknown. Unsorted libraries were prepared from 2 million PBMCs that had been stored at -80 C. This sequence was found in a woman aged 55 to 70 with multiple sclerosis. The material sequenced was PBMCs.

The DNA of the CDR3 is TGCAGTGCTCGACGACTAGTGGGCTACAATGAGCAGTTCTTC. This sequence encodes CSARRLVGYNEQFF. The J gene is TRBJ2-1, the V gene TRBV20-1, with D perhaps TRBD2 (6 bases). The CDR3 runs to 14 residues. Germline CDR1 reads DFQATT; CDR2 reads SNEGSKA (reference sequence). V lost 5 bases and J 3 bases, leaving 14 bases between the germline ends.